The present T cell receptor beta chain was sequenced within a study of blood T cell repertoires in COVID-19. Overall study: PBMCs, B-cell-depleted T cells, or T cells were the source of the cDNA or gDNA that made up the material.

This clone was seen a handful of times. The CDR3 extends over 18 amino acids. With 5 bases clipped from V and 2 bases from J, the junction kept 17 bases outside the gene matches. CDR1 and CDR2 (germline): SGHTA, FQGTGA. In the authors' workflow: Amplification from reference gene primers served as the basis for estimated nucleated cell counts. Assay used: immunoSEQ multiplex PCR; TCRdb lists only in-frame clones, some missing. The DNA was the basis for D and trimming; V, J and clone size are from that table. The sample has approximately 350,000 clones; around 86% are singletons. Material for sequencing was peripheral blood. J is TRBJ2-7 and V is TRBV7-3; TRBD1 matches 8 bases. The TCR sequence derives from a woman aged 45-60 years with COVID-19, enrolled during active disease. This chain's CDR3 is CASSRPTPPDRGTYEQYF. In DNA, the CDR3 is TGTGCCAGCAGCCGACCCACCCCCCCCGACAGGGGAACCTACGAGCAGTACTTC.